One and the same sample provided the 8 T cell receptor beta chains below, sequenced in a study of shared clonotypes between healthy human individuals. Profiled with immunoSEQ multiplex PCR; TCRdb holds only in-frame clones, not every one. The sample has around 2.3 million clones; roughly 95% are singletons. Sequences were obtained from naive CD4+ T cells sorted from blood. Subset specified: CD45RA+ positively selected. These receptors came from a young man in good health.

The chain carries TRBV10-3 and TRBJ1-1, with 8 bases identical to TRBD1. This CDR3 is built from 16 residues. Losses at the gene ends were 3 bases for V and 6 bases for J; bases not matched to a gene: 12. The germline CDR1 and CDR2 sequences are ENHRY and SYGVKD. For the CDR3, the DNA is TGTGCCATCAGTGATAGTGCAGGGGGCGCGTTAGCTGAAGCTTTCTTT. Translating it yields CAISDSAGGALAEAFF.

J is TRBJ1-4 and V is TRBV4-1; 7 bases match TRBD1. Trimming took 4 bases from V and 7 from J; bases not matched to a gene: 6. Germline CDR1 and CDR2: MGHRA and YSYEKL. This CDR3 has 14 amino acids. CDR3 DNA: TGCGCCAGCAGCCCGTCCCGGGACAGTGAAAAACTGTTTTTT. Its protein product is CASSPSRDSEKLFF.

The chain combines TRBV7-2 with TRBJ1-1; D may be TRBD1 (6 bases). Trimming took 4 bases from V and 9 from J, leaving 15 bases between them. The germline V gene has CDR1 SGHTA and CDR2 FQGNSA. The CDR3 is made up of 13 amino acids. CDR3 bases: TGTGCCAGCAGCTCGACGAGGGGGGAAAAAGCTTTCTTT. Translation gives CASSSTRGEKAFF.

The genes are TRBV7-3 and TRBJ2-2, with D unclear. Germline-derived CDR1 and CDR2 are SGHTA and FQGTGA. This CDR3 spans 13 amino acids. The V gene lost 4 bases and the J gene lost 4 bases, with 7 bases spanning the gap. The CDR3 DNA sequence: TGTGCCAGCAGCTCACGACCCACCGGGGAGCTGTTTTTT. It specifies CASSSRPTGELFF. Full variable domain (outside the CDR3, taken from reference TRBV7-3 and TRBJ2-2): GAGVSQTPSNKVTEKGKYVELRCDPISGHTALYWYRQSLGQGPEFLIYFQGTGAADDSGLPNDRFFAVRPEGSVSTLKIQRTERGDSAVYLCASSSRPTGELFFGEGSRLTVL.

The chain has TRBV5-4 and TRBJ1-3; 9 bases fit TRBD1. Germline values: CDR1 SGHNT, CDR2 YYREEE (reference sequence). CDR3 length: 16 residues. The V gene end was trimmed by 4 bases and the J gene end by 1 base; junction bases not matched to a gene: 6. The CDR3 spells CASSRGQGQSGNTIYF. The CDR3 DNA sequence: TGTGCCAGCAGCCGGGGACAGGGTCAGTCTGGAAACACCATATATTTT.

The CDR3: CASSLWGQLTDTQYF. The CDR3 region has the DNA TGTGCCAGCAGTTTATGGGGACAGCTTACAGATACGCAGTATTTT. This chain links TRBV28 with TRBJ2-3, with 7 bases identical to TRBD1. This CDR3 region has 15 residues. The germline V gene encodes CDR1 MDHEN and CDR2 SYDVKM. V trimming: 0 bases; J trimming: 3 bases; junction bases outside the gene matches: 3.

The V gene is TRBV4-1, the J gene TRBJ2-5; D is undetermined. V was pared by 6 bases and J by 1 base, with 12 bases between. Germline values: CDR1 MGHRA, CDR2 YSYEKL. The CDR3 contains 14 residues. This chain's CDR3 is CASSRTRAQETQYF. Here the CDR3 DNA reads TGCGCCAGCAGTCGGACCCGAGCCCAAGAGACCCAGTACTTC.

About this clone: Different DNA sequences within this sample yield the same CDR3. V gene TRBV5-1 combines with J gene TRBJ2-5; D is unclear. Trimming shortened V by 3 bases and J by 2 bases, and 8 bases separated the two germline ends. The CDR3 spans 13 residues. Germline V gene data show CDR1 as SGHRS and CDR2 as YFSETQ. The CDR3 loop reads CASSSGPQETQYF. The CDR3 DNA sequence: TGCGCCAGCAGCTCCGGACCGCAAGAGACCCAGTACTTC.